This is a list of T cell receptor beta chains from one sample in a study of blood T cells in healthy people across ages. TCRdb re-called the 5' RACE reads through MiXCR, storing one row per CDR3 protein. The table includes roughly 1,500,000 distinct CDR3 sequences, roughly 40% detected once. The sequenced sample consisted of blood. These receptors came from a woman aged 18-29 years in good health. CDR3s include the opening cysteine and the closing phenylalanine or tryptophan.

v_call: TRBV28
j_call: TRBJ2-3
cdr3_aa: CAWGAGADTQYF

v_call: TRBV5-4
j_call: TRBJ2-5
cdr3_aa: CASSVTSGAIKETQYF

v_call: TRBV5-1
j_call: TRBJ2-2
cdr3_aa: CASSSGVVTGELFF

v_call: TRBV2
j_call: TRBJ1-4
cdr3_aa: CASVGQGFEKLFF

v_call: TRBV7-9
j_call: TRBJ2-4
cdr3_aa: CASSTRTSGRDIQYF

v_call: TRBV12-3/TRBV12-4
j_call: TRBJ1-1
cdr3_aa: CASSLGARSTEAFF

v_call: TRBV27
j_call: TRBJ2-1
cdr3_aa: CASRTPKGRSYNEQFF

v_call: TRBV20-1
j_call: -
cdr3_aa: CSARGESYEQYF

v_call: TRBV6-4
j_call: TRBJ1-1
cdr3_aa: CASSALRGDRAFF

v_call: TRBV20-1
j_call: TRBJ1-2
cdr3_aa: CSARVPSRGLSYGYTF

v_call: TRBV14
j_call: TRBJ1-2
cdr3_aa: CAGSPRGRQGQGYTF

v_call: TRBV29-1
j_call: TRBJ2-1
cdr3_aa: CSVASPGSHNEQFF

v_call: TRBV10-3
j_call: TRBJ1-2
cdr3_aa: CAIATAGTYGYTF

v_call: TRBV5-1
j_call: TRBJ2-2
cdr3_aa: CASSLGLAGGKAGELFF

v_call: TRBV12-3/TRBV12-4
j_call: TRBJ1-2
cdr3_aa: CASSWTVGDGYTF

v_call: TRBV12-3/TRBV12-4
j_call: TRBJ2-1
cdr3_aa: CASSLFGSGGGNEQFF

v_call: TRBV14
j_call: TRBJ2-2
cdr3_aa: CASSQGQLDRGIYEITGELFF

v_call: TRBV6-2/TRBV6-3
j_call: TRBJ2-3
cdr3_aa: CASSYEFASGGTDTQYF

v_call: TRBV7-9
j_call: TRBJ2-7
cdr3_aa: CASSLGPVNEQYF

v_call: TRBV27
j_call: TRBJ2-6
cdr3_aa: CASSLGHGAGSGANVLTF

v_call: TRBV10-2
j_call: TRBJ2-1
cdr3_aa: CASSGLAGDEQFF

v_call: TRBV7-6
j_call: TRBJ1-1
cdr3_aa: CASSSGLGVGAEAFF

v_call: TRBV20-1
j_call: TRBJ2-1
cdr3_aa: CSAHPMGGDEQFF

v_call: TRBV12-3/TRBV12-4
j_call: TRBJ1-6
cdr3_aa: CASSLGRKDGNSPLHF

v_call: TRBV6-6
j_call: TRBJ1-4
cdr3_aa: CASSITGGNEKLFF

v_call: TRBV5-1
j_call: TRBJ2-5
cdr3_aa: CASSSTWGTTETQYF

v_call: TRBV10-3
j_call: TRBJ1-5
cdr3_aa: CAISESTGGGKGANQPQHF

v_call: TRBV3-1
j_call: TRBJ2-3
cdr3_aa: CASSRPGEITQYF

v_call: TRBV27
j_call: TRBJ2-3
cdr3_aa: CASSFYDTQYF

v_call: TRBV12-5
j_call: TRBJ2-3
cdr3_aa: CASGFQDSTDTQYF

v_call: TRBV5-1
j_call: TRBJ2-1
cdr3_aa: CASSTRFPGDEQFF

v_call: TRBV10-2
j_call: TRBJ1-2
cdr3_aa: CASNAGREDYGYTF

v_call: TRBV3-1
j_call: -
cdr3_aa: CASSQESSGRLGEQYF

v_call: TRBV30
j_call: TRBJ2-1
cdr3_aa: CTWSPIAGNEQFF

v_call: TRBV25-1
j_call: TRBJ2-3
cdr3_aa: CASSELATEGDTQYF

v_call: TRBV12-5
j_call: TRBJ2-7
cdr3_aa: CASGLVASGTNEQYF

v_call: TRBV20-1
j_call: -
cdr3_aa: CSARVGGGGEKNIQYF

v_call: TRBV6-1
j_call: TRBJ1-2
cdr3_aa: CATYQGFNGYTF

v_call: TRBV3-1
j_call: TRBJ1-2
cdr3_aa: CASSQDLGDTYGYTF

v_call: TRBV10-1
j_call: TRBJ2-7
cdr3_aa: CASSGRQASEQYF

v_call: TRBV7-9
j_call: TRBJ2-5
cdr3_aa: CASSLGGSGRYF

v_call: TRBV29-1
j_call: TRBJ2-7
cdr3_aa: CSVERSGEPLGEQYF

v_call: TRBV14
j_call: TRBJ1-2
cdr3_aa: CAGSQGGYGYTF

v_call: TRBV9
j_call: TRBJ1-5
cdr3_aa: CASSVAGDWYQPQHF

v_call: TRBV6-1
j_call: TRBJ2-1
cdr3_aa: CASRVGGVANEQFF

v_call: TRBV20-1
j_call: TRBJ2-7
cdr3_aa: CSARAERELYEQYF

v_call: TRBV9
j_call: TRBJ1-1
cdr3_aa: CASSVGPGRNTEAFF